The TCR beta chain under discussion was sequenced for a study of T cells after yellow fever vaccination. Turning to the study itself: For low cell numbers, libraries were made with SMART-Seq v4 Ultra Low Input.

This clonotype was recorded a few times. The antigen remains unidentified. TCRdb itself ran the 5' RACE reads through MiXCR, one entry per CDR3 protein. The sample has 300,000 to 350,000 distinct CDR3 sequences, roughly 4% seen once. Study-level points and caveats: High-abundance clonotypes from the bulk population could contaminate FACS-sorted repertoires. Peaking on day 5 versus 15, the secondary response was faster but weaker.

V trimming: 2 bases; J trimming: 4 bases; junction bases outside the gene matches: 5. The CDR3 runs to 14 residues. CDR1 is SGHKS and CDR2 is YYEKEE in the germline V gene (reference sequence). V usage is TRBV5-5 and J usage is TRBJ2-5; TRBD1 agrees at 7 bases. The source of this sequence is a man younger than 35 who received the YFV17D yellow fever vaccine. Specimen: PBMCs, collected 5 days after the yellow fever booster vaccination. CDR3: CASSFLGGGETQYF. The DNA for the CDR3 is TGTGCCAGCAGCTTCTTAGGGGGCGGAGAGACCCAGTACTTC.